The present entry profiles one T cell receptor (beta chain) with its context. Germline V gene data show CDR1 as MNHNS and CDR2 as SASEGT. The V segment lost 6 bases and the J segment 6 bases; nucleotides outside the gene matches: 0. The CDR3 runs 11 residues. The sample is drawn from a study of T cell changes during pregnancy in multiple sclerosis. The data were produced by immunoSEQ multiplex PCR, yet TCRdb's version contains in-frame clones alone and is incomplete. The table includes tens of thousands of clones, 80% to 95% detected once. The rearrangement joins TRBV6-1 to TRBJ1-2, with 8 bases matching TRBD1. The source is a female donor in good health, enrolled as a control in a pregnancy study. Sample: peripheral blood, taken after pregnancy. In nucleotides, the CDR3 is TGTGCCAGCAGGGACAGGGATGGCTACACCTTC. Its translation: CASRDRDGYTF.